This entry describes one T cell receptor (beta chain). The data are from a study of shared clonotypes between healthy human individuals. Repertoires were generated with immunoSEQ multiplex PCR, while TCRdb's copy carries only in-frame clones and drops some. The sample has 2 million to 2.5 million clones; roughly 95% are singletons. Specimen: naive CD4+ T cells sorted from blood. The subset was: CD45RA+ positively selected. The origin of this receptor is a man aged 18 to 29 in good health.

As DNA, the CDR3 is TGCGCCAGCAGCTTGGCTACAGGGATGGGGGCCGGGGAGCTGTTTTTT. Encoded protein: CASSLATGMGAGELFF. The chain couples TRBV5-1 to TRBJ2-2, with a possible D match to TRBD1 (6 bases). With 0 bases removed from V and 6 bases from J, the gap between germline ends came to 15 bases. The CDR3 runs 16 residues. Looked up from germline, CDR1 is SGHRS and CDR2 is YFSETQ.